What follows are 31 T cell receptor beta chains derived from one specimen sequenced in a study of shared clonotypes between healthy human individuals. Clones were read by immunoSEQ multiplex PCR, and TCRdb kept only the in-frame ones, dropping some. The table shows millions of clones, with approximately 94% occurring only once. The specimen was naive CD4+ T cells sorted from blood. Subset noted: CD45RA+ positively selected. The receptors were sampled from a man younger than 30 in good health.

This clone was seen just once. The J gene is TRBJ2-2, the V gene TRBV7-2, with a weak D call TRBD1 (6 bases). Germline V lookup: CDR1 SGHTA, CDR2 FQGNSA. Deletions cut 1 base from V and 7 bases from J, with 13 bases between. This CDR3 spans 15 amino acids. CDR3: CASSLGDTAYGELFF. The CDR3 coding sequence is TGTGCCAGCAGCTTAGGGGACACGGCTTACGGGGAGCTGTTTTTT.

The CDR3 region has the DNA TGCGCCAGCACCACCGGGACTAGCGGGAGGATTATTAAGCAGTACTTC. Residues: CASTTGTSGRIIKQYF. This chain links TRBV5-1 with TRBJ2-7; 15 positions agree with TRBD2. This CDR3 spans 16 amino acids. V shed 6 bases and J 8 bases; nucleotides not matched to a gene: 12. CDR1 and CDR2 from the germline V gene are SGHRS and YFSETQ. The full variable domain, in which reference TRBV5-1 and TRBJ2-7 provide the parts outside the CDR3, is KAGVTQTPRYLIKTRGQQVTLSCSPISGHRSVSWYQQTPGQGLQFLFEYFSETQRNKGNFPGRFSGRQFSNSRSEMNVSTLELGDSALYLCASTTGTSGRIIKQYFGPGTRLTVT.

Only a few counts were recorded for this clone. V and J are TRBV2 and TRBJ1-1, with D maybe TRBD1 (5 bases). Germline V CDR1 and CDR2: SNHLY, FYNNEI. The CDR3 is 13 amino acids. Trimming stripped 11 bases from V and 0 bases from J, with 13 bases between. CDR3 sequence: CAVSWDLNTEAFF. For the CDR3, the DNA is TGTGCCGTTTCCTGGGACCTGAACACTGAAGCTTTCTTT.

The chain employs TRBV7-9 and TRBJ2-1; 8 bases are a match to TRBD1. The V gene end was trimmed by 6 bases and the J gene end by 3 bases; junction bases not matched to a gene: 4. CDR1 is SEHNR and CDR2 is FQNEAQ in the germline V gene (reference sequence). CDR3 size: 14 residues. As DNA, the CDR3 is TGTGCCAGCAGTACGGACAGGGACTACAATGAGCAGTTCTTC. This translates into CASSTDRDYNEQFF.

This chain uses TRBV27 with TRBJ2-1, with 8 bases that match TRBD2. CDR3 size: 15 residues. Germline V lookup: CDR1 MNHEY, CDR2 SMNVEV (reference sequence). The trim removed 2 bases at V and 3 bases at J, leaving 3 bases unmatched. The CDR3 reads CASSLEAGDYNEQFF. CDR3 bases: TGTGCCAGCAGTTTAGAAGCGGGAGACTACAATGAGCAGTTCTTC.

The chain couples TRBV23-1 to TRBJ2-7; maybe TRBD2 (5 bases). TRBV23-1 is annotated as an ORF whose role is uncertain. This CDR3 has 16 residues. Deletions cut 0 bases from V and 0 bases from J, with 12 bases between. This CDR3 is CASSQSSAGRSYEQYF. CDR3 DNA sequence: TGCGCCAGCAGTCAATCCTCGGCGGGCCGCTCCTACGAGCAGTACTTC.

This clone appeared a single time. The V and J genes are TRBV25-1 and TRBJ1-3, with D unresolved. Trimming stripped 2 bases from V and 3 bases from J, with 2 bases between. Germline V gene sequence: CDR1 MGHDK, CDR2 SYGVNS. The CDR3 length is 12 residues. The CDR3 DNA is TGTGCCAGCAGTGAAAATGGAAACACCATATATTTT. Amino acids: CASSENGNTIYF. Looking up the rest from reference TRBV25-1 and TRBJ1-3 gives the full variable domain: EADIYQTPRYLVIGTGKKITLECSQTMGHDKMYWYQQDPGMELHLIHYSYGVNSTEKGDLSSESTVSRIRTEHFPLTLESARPSHTSQYLCASSENGNTIYFGEGSWLTVV.

On this clone itself: Distinct nucleotide sequences in the sample also encode this CDR3. V usage is TRBV19 and J usage is TRBJ1-2; the D is unclear. The CDR3 runs 11 residues. Trimming pared 5 bases from V and 4 bases from J, leaving 5 bases between. Per germline, CDR1 LNHDA and CDR2 SQIVND (reference sequence). The CDR3 DNA follows: TGTGCCAGTAGTTCAAGCTATGGCTACACCTTC. It is translated as CASSSSYGYTF.

The V gene is TRBV5-4, the J gene TRBJ1-6; the D gene is possibly TRBD1 (5 bases). This CDR3 comprises 16 residues. Germline CDR1 reads SGHNT; CDR2 reads YYREEE (reference sequence). V was trimmed by 9 bases and J by 0 bases, leaving 16 bases between them. DNA for the CDR3: TGTGCCACCCGGGACGGACAAAGCTCCTATAATTCACCCCTCCACTTT. Translating it yields CATRDGQSSYNSPLHF.

The genes are TRBV5-1 and TRBJ2-7, with TRBD2 as a possible D gene (5 bases). The CDR3 extends over 15 amino acids. Trimming cost V 0 bases and J 2 bases, with 12 bases left between them. CDR1 is SGHRS and CDR2 is YFSETQ in the germline V gene. CDR3 residues: CASSLGRAGPYEQYF. The CDR3 DNA is TGCGCCAGCAGCTTGGGACGGGCGGGTCCCTACGAGCAGTACTTC.

The chain links TRBV28 to TRBJ2-7; D may correspond to TRBD1 or TRBD2 (6 bases each). The CDR3 spans 15 residues. The germline V and J ends were trimmed by 6 bases and 2 bases, with 17 bases remaining between them. Germline V gene data show CDR1 as MDHEN and CDR2 as SYDVKM. The CDR3 region has the DNA TGTGCCAGCAGCCCGCCCGGGGGCTCGACCTACGAGCAGTACTTC. The encoded protein is CASSPPGGSTYEQYF.

V and J are TRBV4-1 and TRBJ1-5; TRBD1 might be the D (6 bases). The CDR3 sequence is 16 residues long. In germline, CDR1 is MGHRA, CDR2 YSYEKL. Trimming removed 1 base at V and 1 base at J, with 11 bases between. The CDR3 nucleotides read TGCGCCAGCAGCCAAGTTAGGGGGGGAAGCAATCAGCCCCAGCATTTT. Its protein is CASSQVRGGSNQPQHF.

This clone was picked up one time. The CDR3 coding sequence is TGCGCCAGCAGCTTGGCAGACAGGGCGAGCGAGCAGTACTTC. Translated, it gives CASSLADRASEQYF. The chain couples TRBV5-1 to TRBJ2-7, with TRBD1 matching 7 bases. The V gene end was trimmed by 0 bases and the J gene end by 6 bases; junction bases not matched to a gene: 6. The CDR3 consists of 14 residues. Germline CDR1 and CDR2: SGHRS and YFSETQ.

The chain links TRBV27 to TRBJ2-2; 9 bases agree with TRBD1. The germline CDR1 and CDR2 sequences are MNHEY and SMNVEV (reference sequence). V trimming: 6 bases; J trimming: 5 bases; junction bases outside the gene matches: 4. The CDR3 sequence is 14 residues long. CDR3 coding DNA: TGTGCCAGCAGATCGACAGGGGGAACCGGGGAGCTGTTTTTT. Amino acid sequence: CASRSTGGTGELFF.

J is TRBJ1-6 and V is TRBV4-3; TRBD1 agrees at 8 bases. Germline V gene data show CDR1 as LGHNA and CDR2 as YSLEER. The CDR3 loop spans 11 amino acids. CDR3 sequence reads: CVDRGVPPLHF. CDR3 coding DNA: TGCGTAGACAGGGGTGTGCCACCCCTCCACTTT.

The chain employs TRBV5-5 and TRBJ1-1; possible D gene TRBD1, 6 bases. V lost 5 bases and J lost 5, with 16 bases in between. CDR3 length: 14 residues. Germline assignment: CDR1 SGHKS and CDR2 YYEKEE (reference sequence). Here the CDR3 reads CASSRIDQGTEAFF. The CDR3 nucleotides read TGTGCCAGCAGTCGTATCGATCAGGGGACTGAAGCTTTCTTT. Looking up the rest from reference TRBV5-5 and TRBJ1-1 gives the full variable domain: DAGVTQSPTHLIKTRGQQVTLRCSPISGHKSVSWYQQVLGQGPQFIFQYYEKEERGRGNFPDRFSARQFPNYSSELNVNALLLGDSALYLCASSRIDQGTEAFFGQGTRLTVV.

This chain joins TRBV7-9 and TRBJ1-1, with D possibly TRBD1 on 5 matching bases. The V and J ends lost 5 bases and 0 bases respectively, with 16 bases between them. In germline, CDR1 is SEHNR, CDR2 FQNEAQ (reference sequence). This CDR3 is 16 amino acids long. The CDR3: CASSPPSGTVNTEAFF. The CDR3 DNA reads as TGTGCCAGCAGCCCCCCCTCCGGGACGGTGAACACTGAAGCTTTCTTT. Combining the CDR3 with reference TRBV7-9 and TRBJ1-1 gives the whole variable domain DTGVSQNPRHKITKRGQNVTFRCDPISEHNRLYWYRQTLGQGPEFLTYFQNEAQLEKSRLLSDRFSAERPKGSFSTLEIQRTEQGDSAMYLCASSPPSGTVNTEAFFGQGTRLTVV.

A note on this clone: At the DNA level, this CDR3 is encoded by other sequences in the same sample as well. The CDR3 here is CASKRDSYEQYF. In nucleotides, the CDR3 is TGTGCCAGCAAACGGGACTCCTACGAGCAGTACTTC. The rearrangement uses TRBV2 and TRBJ2-7; TRBD2 is a possible D gene (5 bases). V lost 7 bases to trimming and J lost 0 bases, with 7 bases between them. Germline CDR1 SNHLY, CDR2 FYNNEI. The CDR3 sequence is 12 residues long.

The rearrangement links TRBV19 to TRBJ2-5; D unresolved. This CDR3 comprises 16 residues. Trimming shortened V by 2 bases and J by 4 bases, and 17 bases separated the two germline ends. The germline V gene encodes CDR1 LNHDA and CDR2 SQIVND (reference sequence). DNA for the CDR3: TGTGCCAGTAGTATATCCTCTAGGATGCCCGGAGAGACCCAGTACTTC. Its protein product is CASSISSRMPGETQYF. The full variable domain, its missing parts supplied by reference TRBV19 and TRBJ2-5, is DGGITQSPKYLFRKEGQNVTLSCEQNLNHDAMYWYRQDPGQGLRLIYYSQIVNDFQKGDIAEGYSVSREKKESFPLTVTSAQKNPTAFYLCASSISSRMPGETQYFGPGTRLLVL.

This chain links TRBV5-4 with TRBJ2-7; no reliable D call. CDR1 SGHNT and CDR2 YYREEE come from the germline V gene (reference sequence). The CDR3 runs to 12 residues. Trimming removed 4 bases from V and 3 bases from J, with 8 bases in between. The CDR3 spells CASSTDGYEQYF. The CDR3 nucleotides are TGTGCCAGCAGCACGGACGGCTACGAGCAGTACTTC.

For this clone: The sample contains more than one DNA sequence encoding this CDR3. The V gene is TRBV7-2, the J gene TRBJ1-5; D not resolved. Trimming took 0 bases from V and 4 from J, leaving 4 bases between them. Germline loops: CDR1 SGHTA, CDR2 FQGNSA. The CDR3 spans 13 residues. CDR3 in DNA: TGTGCCAGCAGCTTAGCTGATAATCAGCCCCAGCATTTT. Amino acid sequence: CASSLADNQPQHF.

The chain couples TRBV9 to TRBJ2-7, with 13 bases identical to TRBD2. The CDR3 is 15 amino acids. J was trimmed by 4 bases and V by 4 bases; bases with no gene match: 5. CDR1 and CDR2 (germline): SGDLS, YYNGEE. CDR3 amino acids: CASSTGLAGWYEQYF. The DNA for the CDR3 is TGTGCCAGCAGCACGGGACTAGCGGGATGGTACGAGCAGTACTTC. Filled out from reference TRBV9 and TRBJ2-7, the complete variable domain reads DSGVTQTPKHLITATGQRVTLRCSPRSGDLSVYWYQQSLDQGLQFLIQYYNGEERAKGNILERFSAQQFPDLHSELNLSSLELGDSALYFCASSTGLAGWYEQYFGPGTRLTVT.

In this sample, this clone turned up once. The chain links TRBV29-1 to TRBJ2-5; D uncertain. The CDR3 runs to 13 residues. The V end lost 4 bases, the J end lost 5 bases, and 14 bases lay between the germline ends. In germline, CDR1 is SQVTM, CDR2 ANQGSEA. The CDR3: CSVGSSARETQYF. CDR3 bases: TGCAGCGTTGGGAGCAGCGCTCGGGAGACCCAGTACTTC. Filled out from reference TRBV29-1 and TRBJ2-5, the complete variable domain reads SAVISQKPSRDICQRGTSLTIQCQVDSQVTMMFWYRQQPGQSLTLIATANQGSEATYESGFVIDKFPISRPNLTFSTLTVSNMSPEDSSIYLCSVGSSARETQYFGPGTRLLVL.

Comments on this clone: Other DNA variants within this sample encode the same CDR3. The CDR3 spells CASSLAGLAGQETQYF. DNA of the CDR3: TGCGCCAGCAGCTTGGCAGGACTAGCGGGACAAGAGACCCAGTACTTC. The chain combines TRBV5-1 with TRBJ2-5; 12 nucleotides line up with TRBD2. This CDR3 contains 16 residues. J lost 2 bases, V lost 0 bases, and 2 bases had no gene match. Germline assignment: CDR1 SGHRS and CDR2 YFSETQ.

This clone appeared a few times. The V and J genes are TRBV27 and TRBJ1-6; D unclear. The CDR3 runs to 13 residues. The ends were cut back, 3 bases at V and 9 bases at J, with 9 bases in the middle. CDR1 is MNHEY, CDR2 SMNVEV, per germline (reference sequence). The CDR3: CASSFSDLSPLHF. Written as DNA, the CDR3 is TGTGCCAGCAGTTTTAGTGATCTTTCACCCCTCCACTTT.

This clone was seen a single time. The chain is built from TRBV7-6 and TRBJ2-1, with D possibly being TRBD2 (6 bases). The V gene's germline CDR1 is SGHVS and CDR2 FNYEAQ. V shed 1 base and J shed 7 bases, with 14 bases lying between them. CDR3 length: 15 residues. In DNA, the CDR3 is TGTGCCAGCAGCTTAGATCGGGGGATTCAAAATGAGCAGTTCTTC. Translated, it gives CASSLDRGIQNEQFF. Based on the CDR3 plus reference TRBV7-6 and TRBJ2-1, the full variable domain is GAGVSQSPRYKVTKRGQDVALRCDPISGHVSLYWYRQALGQGPEFLTYFNYEAQQDKSGLPNDRFSAERPEGSISTLTIQRTEQRDSAMYRCASSLDRGIQNEQFFGPGTRLTVL.

V is TRBV25-1 and J is TRBJ2-2; 9 bases agree with TRBD1. The CDR3 runs to 16 residues. In germline, CDR1 is MGHDK, CDR2 SYGVNS. The V gene end was trimmed by 3 bases and the J gene end by 4 bases; junction bases not matched to a gene: 6. CDR3 protein: CASSDRRQGVTGELFF. CDR3 in DNA: TGTGCCAGCAGTGACCGAAGACAGGGGGTCACCGGGGAGCTGTTTTTT. The full variable domain, rest sourced from reference TRBV25-1 and TRBJ2-2, is EADIYQTPRYLVIGTGKKITLECSQTMGHDKMYWYQQDPGMELHLIHYSYGVNSTEKGDLSSESTVSRIRTEHFPLTLESARPSHTSQYLCASSDRRQGVTGELFFGEGSRLTVL.

V is TRBV5-4 and J is TRBJ1-1, with 7 nucleotides matching TRBD1. V shed 5 bases and J 2 bases; nucleotides not matched to a gene: 9. The CDR3 is 15 amino acids. The germline V gene encodes CDR1 SGHNT and CDR2 YYREEE (reference sequence). In DNA, the CDR3 is TGTGCCAGCAGGTTTACCGGGACAGCTAACACTGAAGCTTTCTTT. It translates to CASRFTGTANTEAFF.

The genes are TRBV19 and TRBJ2-3, with D possibly matching TRBD1 (6 bases). The CDR3 extends over 14 amino acids. Per the germline V gene, CDR1 is LNHDA and CDR2 is SQIVND (reference sequence). V was shortened by 1 base and J by 5 bases, with 10 bases between the two germline ends. The CDR3 reads CASSIGLGGDTQYF. The CDR3 nucleotides read TGTGCCAGTAGTATAGGTCTAGGGGGAGATACGCAGTATTTT.

The chain combines TRBV20-1 with TRBJ2-3; D gene uncertain. Trimming stripped 7 bases from V and 7 bases from J, with 9 bases between. Germline V lookup: CDR1 DFQATT, CDR2 SNEGSKA (reference sequence). The CDR3 sequence is 10 residues long. This CDR3 is CSVFSYTQYF. The CDR3 nucleotides read TGCAGTGTCTTCTCCTATACGCAGTATTTT.

CDR3 protein: CASRVPGGTIPGGCEQYF. CDR3 bases: TGTGCAAGTCGTGTCCCGGGAGGAACTATCCCAGGAGGATGTGAGCAGTACTTC. The rearrangement joins TRBV12-2 to TRBJ2-7; the DNA was not used to check the table's D call, TRBD2. TRBV12-2 is designated a pseudogene. This CDR3 comprises 18 residues.